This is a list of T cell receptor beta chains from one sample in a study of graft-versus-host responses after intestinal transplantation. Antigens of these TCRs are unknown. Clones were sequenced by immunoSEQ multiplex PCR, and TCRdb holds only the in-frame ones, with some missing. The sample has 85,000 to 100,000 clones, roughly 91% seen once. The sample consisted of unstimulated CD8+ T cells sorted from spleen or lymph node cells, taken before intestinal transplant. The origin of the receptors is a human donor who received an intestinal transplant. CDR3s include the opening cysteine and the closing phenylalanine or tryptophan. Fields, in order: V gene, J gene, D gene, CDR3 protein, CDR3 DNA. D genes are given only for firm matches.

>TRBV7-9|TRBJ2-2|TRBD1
CASPGQRNTGELFF
TGTGCCAGTCCGGGACAGCGGAACACCGGGGAGCTGTTTTTT
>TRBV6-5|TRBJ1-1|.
CASTSYRVGEAFF
TGTGCCAGCACCTCATACAGGGTAGGCGAAGCTTTCTTT
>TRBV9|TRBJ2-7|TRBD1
CASSVGDRAYEQYF
TGTGCCAGCAGCGTAGGAGACAGGGCCTACGAGCAGTACTTC
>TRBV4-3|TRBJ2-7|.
CASSQDLTDSPYEQYF
TGCGCCAGCAGCCAAGATCTGACGGACAGTCCCTACGAGCAGTACTTC
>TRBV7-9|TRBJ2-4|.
CASSGERLAKNIQYF
TGTGCCAGCAGCGGAGAGCGACTAGCCAAAAACATTCAGTACTTC
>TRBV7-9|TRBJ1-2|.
CASISGVDGYTF
TGTGCCAGCATATCAGGGGTTGATGGCTACACCTTC
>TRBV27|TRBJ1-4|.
CASSLVGKDEKLFF
TGTGCCAGCAGTTTAGTCGGGAAGGATGAAAAACTGTTTTTT
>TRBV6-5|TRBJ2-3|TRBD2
CASSYSGGNTDTQYF
TGTGCCAGCAGTTACAGCGGGGGGAACACAGATACGCAGTATTTT
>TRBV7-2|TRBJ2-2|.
CASSLGGYTGELFF
TGTGCCAGCAGCCTGGGCGGGTACACCGGGGAGCTGTTTTTT
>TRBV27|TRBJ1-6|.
CASSLRNSPLHF
TGTGCCAGCAGTTTGCGCAATTCACCCCTCCACTTT
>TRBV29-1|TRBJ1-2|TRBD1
CSVPGQGSNYGYTF
TGCAGCGTTCCCGGACAGGGATCTAACTATGGCTACACATTC
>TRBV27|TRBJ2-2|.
CASSLRAVTGELFF
TGTGCCAGCAGTTTGCGGGCGGTTACCGGGGAGCTGTTTTTT
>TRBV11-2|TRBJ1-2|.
CASSTADSLTEGYTF
TGTGCCAGCAGCACCGCTGACTCACTAACTGAGGGCTACACCTTC
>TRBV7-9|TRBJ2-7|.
CASSGTTGYEQYF
TGTGCCAGCAGCGGTACGACAGGCTACGAGCAGTACTTC
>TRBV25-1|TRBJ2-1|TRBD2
CASSGPPRGGSYNEQFF
TGTGCCAGCAGTGGTCCCCCCCGGGGGGGCTCCTACAATGAGCAGTTCTTC
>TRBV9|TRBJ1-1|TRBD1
CASSVGDRGGTEAFF
TGTGCCAGCAGCGTTGGGGACAGGGGAGGAACTGAAGCTTTCTTT
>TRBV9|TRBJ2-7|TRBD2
CASSPGGTYEQYF
TGTGCCAGCAGCCCCGGGGGGACCTACGAGCAGTACTTC
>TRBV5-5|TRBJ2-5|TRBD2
CASSLWRGGLETQYF
TGTGCCAGCAGCTTGTGGCGGGGGGGCCTGGAGACCCAGTACTTC
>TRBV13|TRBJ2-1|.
CASSLASASSYNEQFF
TGTGCCAGCAGCTTGGCTAGCGCTAGCTCCTACAATGAGCAGTTCTTC
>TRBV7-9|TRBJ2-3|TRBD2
CASSFDRDYPTTALDTQYF
TGTGCCAGCAGCTTCGACCGGGACTACCCTACTACCGCGCTAGATACGCAGTATTTT
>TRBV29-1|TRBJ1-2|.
CSVQQGIGYGYTF
TGCAGCGTGCAACAGGGTATCGGCTATGGCTACACCTTC
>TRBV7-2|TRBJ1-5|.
CASSLSLVGQPQHF
TGTGCCAGCAGCTTATCCTTAGTGGGCCAGCCCCAGCATTTT
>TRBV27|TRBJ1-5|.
CASSLKGGDQPQHF
TGTGCCAGCAGTTTAAAGGGGGGGGATCAGCCCCAGCATTTT
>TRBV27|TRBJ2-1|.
CASSLGAEQFF
TGTGCCAGCAGTTTAGGGGCTGAGCAGTTCTTC
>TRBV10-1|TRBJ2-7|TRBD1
CASSDRTGPSSYEQYF
TGCGCCAGCAGTGACCGGACAGGGCCGAGCTCCTACGAGCAGTACTTC
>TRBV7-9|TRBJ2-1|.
CASSLPRDYNEQFF
TGTGCCAGCAGCTTACCCAGGGACTACAATGAGCAGTTCTTC
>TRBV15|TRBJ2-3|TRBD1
CATSTPRGSADTQYF
TGTGCCACCAGCACCCCCAGGGGGAGCGCAGATACGCAGTATTTT
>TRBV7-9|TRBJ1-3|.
CASSLWTAPSGNTIYF
TGTGCCAGCAGCTTATGGACAGCACCCTCTGGAAACACCATATATTTT
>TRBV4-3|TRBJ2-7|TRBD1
CASSQGAGGFYEQYF
TGCGCCAGCAGCCAAGGCGCAGGGGGATTCTACGAGCAGTACTTC
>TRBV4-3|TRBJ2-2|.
CASRQGSVGTGELLF
TGCGCCAGCAGACAAGGATCGGTTGGCACCGGGGAGCTGCTTTTT
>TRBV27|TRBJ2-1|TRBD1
CASKYRGSYNEQFF
TGTGCCAGCAAATACAGGGGCTCCTACAATGAGCAGTTCTTC
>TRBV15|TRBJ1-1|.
CATSTLNGIMNTEAFF
TGTGCCACCAGCACTCTCAACGGGATCATGAACACTGAAGCTTTCTTT